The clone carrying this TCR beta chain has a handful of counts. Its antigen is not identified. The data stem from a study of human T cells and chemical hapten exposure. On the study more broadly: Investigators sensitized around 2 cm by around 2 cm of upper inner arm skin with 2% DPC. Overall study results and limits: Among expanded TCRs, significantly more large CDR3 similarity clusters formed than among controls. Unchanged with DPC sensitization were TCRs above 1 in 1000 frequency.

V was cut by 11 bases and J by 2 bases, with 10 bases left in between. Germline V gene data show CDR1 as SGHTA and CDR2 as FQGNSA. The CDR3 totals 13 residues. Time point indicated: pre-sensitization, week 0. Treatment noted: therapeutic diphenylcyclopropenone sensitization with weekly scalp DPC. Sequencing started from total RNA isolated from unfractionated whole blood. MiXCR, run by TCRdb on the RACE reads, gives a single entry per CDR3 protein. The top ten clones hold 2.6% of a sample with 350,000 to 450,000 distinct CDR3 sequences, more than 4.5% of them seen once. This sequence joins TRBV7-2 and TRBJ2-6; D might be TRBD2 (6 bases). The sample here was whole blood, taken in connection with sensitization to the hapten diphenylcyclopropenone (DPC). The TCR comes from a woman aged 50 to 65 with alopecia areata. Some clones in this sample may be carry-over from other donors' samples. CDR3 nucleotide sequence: TGTGCCCTGGGGGGAACTGGGGCCAACGTCCTGACTTTC. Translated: CALGGTGANVLTF. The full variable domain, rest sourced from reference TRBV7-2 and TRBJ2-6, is GAGVSQSPSNKVTEKGKDVELRCDPISGHTALYWYRQSLGQGLEFLIYFQGNSAPDKSGLPSDRFSAERTGGSVSTLTIQRTQQEDSAVYLCALGGTGANVLTFGAGSRLTVL.